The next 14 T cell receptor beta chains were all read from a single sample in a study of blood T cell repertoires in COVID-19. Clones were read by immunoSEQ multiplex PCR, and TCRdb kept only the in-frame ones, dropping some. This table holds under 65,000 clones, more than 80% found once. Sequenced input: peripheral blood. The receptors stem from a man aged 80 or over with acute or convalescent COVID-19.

The CDR3 loop is CASTPYGAGGEETQYF. CDR3 DNA sequence: TGCGCCAGCACCCCCTATGGGGCAGGGGGCGAAGAGACCCAGTACTTC. J is TRBJ2-5 and V is TRBV10-2; 8 bases fit TRBD1. This CDR3 contains 16 residues. V shed 7 bases and J 3 bases; nucleotides not matched to a gene: 13. Germline values: CDR1 WSHSY, CDR2 SAAADI.

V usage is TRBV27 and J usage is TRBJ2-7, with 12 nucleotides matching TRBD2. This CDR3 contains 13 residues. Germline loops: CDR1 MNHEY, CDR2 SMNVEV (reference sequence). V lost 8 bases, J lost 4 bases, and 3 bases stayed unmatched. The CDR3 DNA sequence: TGTGCCAGCGGAACTAGCGGGGGGTACGAGCAGTACTTC. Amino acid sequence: CASGTSGGYEQYF.

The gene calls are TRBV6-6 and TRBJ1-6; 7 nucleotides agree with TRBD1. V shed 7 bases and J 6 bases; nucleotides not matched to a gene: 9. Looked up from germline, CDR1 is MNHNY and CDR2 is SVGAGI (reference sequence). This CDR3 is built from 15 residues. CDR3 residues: CASKPRGDSNSPLHF. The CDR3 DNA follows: TGTGCCAGCAAACCCCGTGGGGACAGTAATTCACCCCTCCACTTT.

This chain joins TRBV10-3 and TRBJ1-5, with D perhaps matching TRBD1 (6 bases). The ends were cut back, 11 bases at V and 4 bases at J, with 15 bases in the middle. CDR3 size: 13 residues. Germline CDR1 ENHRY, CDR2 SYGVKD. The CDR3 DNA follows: TGTGCCCTACGGGGGGGGCCAAATCAGCCCCAGCATTTT. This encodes CALRGGPNQPQHF.

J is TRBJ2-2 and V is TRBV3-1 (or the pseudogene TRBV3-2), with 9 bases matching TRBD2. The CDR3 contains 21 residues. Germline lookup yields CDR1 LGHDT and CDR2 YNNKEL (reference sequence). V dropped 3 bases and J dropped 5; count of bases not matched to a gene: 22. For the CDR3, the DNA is TGTGCCAGCAGCCACCGGGGCCACGGGAGCGGGGGGCCCTACAGGACCGGGGAGCTGTTTTTT. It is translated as CASSHRGHGSGGPYRTGELFF.

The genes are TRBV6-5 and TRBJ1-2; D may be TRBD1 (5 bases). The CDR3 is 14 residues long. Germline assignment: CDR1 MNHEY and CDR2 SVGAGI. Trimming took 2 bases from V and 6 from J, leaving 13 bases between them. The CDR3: CASSYSGGGHGYTF. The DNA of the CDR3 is TGTGCCAGCAGTTACAGTGGGGGAGGGCATGGCTACACCTTC.

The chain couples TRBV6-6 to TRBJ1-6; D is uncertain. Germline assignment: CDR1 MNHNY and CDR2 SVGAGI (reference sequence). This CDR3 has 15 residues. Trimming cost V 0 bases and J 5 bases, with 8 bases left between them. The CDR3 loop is CASSYSRLNNSPLHF. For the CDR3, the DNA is TGTGCCAGCAGTTACTCCAGGCTCAATAATTCACCCCTCCACTTT.

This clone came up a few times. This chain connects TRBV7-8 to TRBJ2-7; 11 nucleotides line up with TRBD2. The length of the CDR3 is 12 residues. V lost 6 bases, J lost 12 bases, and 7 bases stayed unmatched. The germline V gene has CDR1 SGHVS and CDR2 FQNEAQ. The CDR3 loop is CASRRLAGLWYF. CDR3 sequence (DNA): TGTGCCAGCAGGCGACTAGCGGGGCTGTGGTACTTC.

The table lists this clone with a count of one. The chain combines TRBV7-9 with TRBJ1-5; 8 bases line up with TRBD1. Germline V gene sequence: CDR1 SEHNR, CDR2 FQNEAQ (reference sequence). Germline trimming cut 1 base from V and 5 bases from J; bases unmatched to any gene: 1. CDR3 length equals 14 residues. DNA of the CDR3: TGTGCCAGCAGCTTAGACAGGGGGGATCAGCCCCAGCATTTT. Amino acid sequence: CASSLDRGDQPQHF.

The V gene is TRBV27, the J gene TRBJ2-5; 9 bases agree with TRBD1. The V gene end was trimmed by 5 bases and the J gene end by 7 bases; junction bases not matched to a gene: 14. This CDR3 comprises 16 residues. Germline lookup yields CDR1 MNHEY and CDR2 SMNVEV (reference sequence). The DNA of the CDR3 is TGTGCCAGCAGTCCCCGGACAGGGGAGGGGCGGGCGACCCAGTACTTC. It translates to CASSPRTGEGRATQYF.

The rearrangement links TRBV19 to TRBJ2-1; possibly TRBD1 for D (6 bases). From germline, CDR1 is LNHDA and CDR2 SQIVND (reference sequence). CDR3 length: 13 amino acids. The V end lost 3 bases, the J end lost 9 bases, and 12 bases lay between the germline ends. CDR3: CASSIWGRTEQFF. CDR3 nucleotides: TGTGCCAGTAGTATCTGGGGGCGGACTGAGCAGTTCTTC.

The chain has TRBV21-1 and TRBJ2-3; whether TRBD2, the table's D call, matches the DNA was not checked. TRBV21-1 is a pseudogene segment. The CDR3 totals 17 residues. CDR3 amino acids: CASSKIGTTAGGRTQYF. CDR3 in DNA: TGTGCCAGCAGCAAAATAGGGACTACTGCGGGGGGACGGACGCAGTATTTT.

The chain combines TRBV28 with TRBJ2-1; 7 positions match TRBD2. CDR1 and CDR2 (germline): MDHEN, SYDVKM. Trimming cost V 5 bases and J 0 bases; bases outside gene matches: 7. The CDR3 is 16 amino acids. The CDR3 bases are TGTGCCAGCAGTCCCGCTAGCGGAAGCTCCTACAATGAGCAGTTCTTC. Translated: CASSPASGSSYNEQFF.

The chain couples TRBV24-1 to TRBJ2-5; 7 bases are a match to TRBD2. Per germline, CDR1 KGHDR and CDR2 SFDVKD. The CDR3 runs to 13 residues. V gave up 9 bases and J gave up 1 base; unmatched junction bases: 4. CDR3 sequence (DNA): TGTGCCACCGGCGGGGGTGCCCAAGAGACCCAGTACTTC. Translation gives CATGGGAQETQYF.